This record concerns one T cell receptor beta chain sequence. The antigen is not known. General study points: Tumor Tregs overlapped most with tumor, then blood, naive CD4+ cells.

CDR3 length: 13 residues. V lost 0 bases to trimming and J lost 6 bases, with 9 bases between them. The germline V gene encodes CDR1 SGHRS and CDR2 YFSETQ. MiXCR, run by TCRdb on the 5' RACE reads, gives a single entry per CDR3 protein. The data show nearly 5,500 distinct CDR3 sequences, about half seen once. The sequencing input was memory CD4+ T cells sorted from blood. Subset: memory CD4+ T cells, CD4+CD45RO+CD25-. The chain employs TRBV5-1 and TRBJ1-2; D gene unclear. The sequence came from a female donor with breast cancer. The CDR3 reads CASSLAGSDGYTF. The CDR3 nucleotides are TGCGCCAGCAGCTTGGCAGGTTCAGATGGCTACACCTTC.